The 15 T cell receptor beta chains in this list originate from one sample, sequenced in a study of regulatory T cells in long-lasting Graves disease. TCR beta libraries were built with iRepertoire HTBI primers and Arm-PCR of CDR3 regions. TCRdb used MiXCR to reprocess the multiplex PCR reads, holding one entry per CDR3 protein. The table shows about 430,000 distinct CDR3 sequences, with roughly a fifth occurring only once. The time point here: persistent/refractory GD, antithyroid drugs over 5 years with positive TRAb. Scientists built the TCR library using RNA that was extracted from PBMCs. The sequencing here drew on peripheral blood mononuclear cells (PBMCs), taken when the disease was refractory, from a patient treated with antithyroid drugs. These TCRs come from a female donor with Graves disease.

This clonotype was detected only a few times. The CDR3 sequence is CSGGGGNTEAFF. In DNA form, the CDR3 reads TGCAGTGGGGGGGGGGGGAACACTGAAGCTTTCTTT. This chain connects TRBV20-1 to TRBJ1-1, with a tentative D call TRBD1 (5 bases). Looked up from germline, CDR1 is DFQATT and CDR2 is SNEGSKA (reference sequence). V was shortened by 7 bases and J by 1 base, with 10 bases between the two germline ends. The CDR3 contains 12 residues.

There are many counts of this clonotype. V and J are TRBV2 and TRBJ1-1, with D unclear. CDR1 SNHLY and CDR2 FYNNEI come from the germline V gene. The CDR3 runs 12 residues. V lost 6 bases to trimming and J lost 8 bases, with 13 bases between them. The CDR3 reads CASRIRSHEAFF. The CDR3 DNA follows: TGTGCCAGCAGAATCCGTTCGCACGAAGCTTTCTTT.

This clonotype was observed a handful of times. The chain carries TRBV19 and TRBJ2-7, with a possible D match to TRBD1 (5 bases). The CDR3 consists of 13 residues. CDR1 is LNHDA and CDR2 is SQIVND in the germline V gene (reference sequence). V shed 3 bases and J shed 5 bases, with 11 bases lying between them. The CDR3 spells CASSIQGTDEQYF. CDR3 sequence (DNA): TGTGCCAGTAGTATCCAGGGTACAGACGAGCAGTACTTC.

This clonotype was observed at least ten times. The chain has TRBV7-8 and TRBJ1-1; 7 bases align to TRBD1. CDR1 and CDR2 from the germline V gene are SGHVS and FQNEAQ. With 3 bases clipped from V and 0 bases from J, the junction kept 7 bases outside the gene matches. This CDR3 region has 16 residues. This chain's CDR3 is CASSFLGQALNTEAFF. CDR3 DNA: TGTGCCAGCAGCTTCCTAGGACAGGCTCTGAACACTGAAGCTTTCTTT. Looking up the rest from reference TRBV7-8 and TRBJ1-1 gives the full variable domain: GAGVSQSPRYKVAKRGQDVALRCDPISGHVSLFWYQQALGQGPEFLTYFQNEAQLDKSGLPSDRFFAERPEGSVSTLKIQRTQQEDSAVYLCASSFLGQALNTEAFFGQGTRLTVV.

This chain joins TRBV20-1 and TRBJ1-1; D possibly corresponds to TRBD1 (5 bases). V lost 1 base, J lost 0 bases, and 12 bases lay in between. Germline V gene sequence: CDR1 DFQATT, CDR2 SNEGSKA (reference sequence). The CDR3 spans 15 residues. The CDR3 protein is CSARGGTGMNTEAFF. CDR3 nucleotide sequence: TGCAGTGCTAGAGGAGGGACCGGGATGAACACTGAAGCTTTCTTT.

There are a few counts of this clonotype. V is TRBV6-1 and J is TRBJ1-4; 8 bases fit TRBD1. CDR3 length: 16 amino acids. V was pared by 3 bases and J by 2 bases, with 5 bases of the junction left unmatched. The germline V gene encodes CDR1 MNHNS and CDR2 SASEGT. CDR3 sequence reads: CASSETGAITNEKLFF. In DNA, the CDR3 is TGTGCCAGCAGTGAGACAGGGGCCATCACTAATGAAAAACTGTTTTTT.

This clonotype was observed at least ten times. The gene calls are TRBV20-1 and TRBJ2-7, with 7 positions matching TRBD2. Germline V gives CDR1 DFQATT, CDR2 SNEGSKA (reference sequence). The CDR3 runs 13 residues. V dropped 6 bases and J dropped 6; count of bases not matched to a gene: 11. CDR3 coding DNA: TGCAGTGCCCGCGGAGGTAGCGGGCTCGAGCAGTACTTC. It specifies CSARGGSGLEQYF.

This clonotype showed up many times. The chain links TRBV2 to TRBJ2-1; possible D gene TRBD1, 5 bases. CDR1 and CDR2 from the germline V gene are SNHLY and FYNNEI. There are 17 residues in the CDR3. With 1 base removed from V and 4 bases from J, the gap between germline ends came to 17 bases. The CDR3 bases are TGTGCCAGCAGTGAAGGCAGACAGTTCCCCTTATACAATGAGCAGTTCTTC. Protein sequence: CASSEGRQFPLYNEQFF.

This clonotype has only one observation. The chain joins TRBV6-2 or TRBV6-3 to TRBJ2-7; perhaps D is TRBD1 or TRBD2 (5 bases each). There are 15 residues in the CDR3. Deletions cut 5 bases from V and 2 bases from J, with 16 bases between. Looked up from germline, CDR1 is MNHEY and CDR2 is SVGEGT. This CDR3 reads CASSDGTVDTYEQYF. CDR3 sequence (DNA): TGTGCCAGCAGTGATGGGACGGTGGACACCTACGAGCAGTACTTC.

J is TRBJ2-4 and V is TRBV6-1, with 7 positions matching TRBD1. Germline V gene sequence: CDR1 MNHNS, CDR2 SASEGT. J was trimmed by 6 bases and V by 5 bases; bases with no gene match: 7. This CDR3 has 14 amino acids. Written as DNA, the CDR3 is TGTGCCAGCAGTACAGGGGATTTTGGAAACATTCAGTACTTC. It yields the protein CASSTGDFGNIQYF.

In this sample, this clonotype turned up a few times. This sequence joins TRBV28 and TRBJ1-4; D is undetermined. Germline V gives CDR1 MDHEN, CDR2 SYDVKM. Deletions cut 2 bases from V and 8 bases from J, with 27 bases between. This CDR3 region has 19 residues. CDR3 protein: CASSLSRLRTSSMREKLFF. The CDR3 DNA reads TGTGCCAGCAGTTTAAGTCGTTTGAGAACTTCCTCTATGCGAGAAAAACTGTTTTTT.

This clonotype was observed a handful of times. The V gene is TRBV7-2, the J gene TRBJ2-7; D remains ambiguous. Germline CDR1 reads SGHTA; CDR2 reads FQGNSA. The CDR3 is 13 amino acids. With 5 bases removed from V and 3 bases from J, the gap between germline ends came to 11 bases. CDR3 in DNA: TGTGCCAGCAGCCCCGGACCGGTCTACGAGCAGTACTTC. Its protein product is CASSPGPVYEQYF. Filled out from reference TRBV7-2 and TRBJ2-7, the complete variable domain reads GAGVSQSPSNKVTEKGKDVELRCDPISGHTALYWYRQSLGQGLEFLIYFQGNSAPDKSGLPSDRFSAERTGGSVSTLTIQRTQQEDSAVYLCASSPGPVYEQYFGPGTRLTVT.

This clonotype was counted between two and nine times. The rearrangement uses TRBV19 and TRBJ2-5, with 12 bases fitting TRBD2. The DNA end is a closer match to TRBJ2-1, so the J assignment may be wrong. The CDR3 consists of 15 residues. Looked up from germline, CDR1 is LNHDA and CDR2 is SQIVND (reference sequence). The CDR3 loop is CASSATSGSREEQFF. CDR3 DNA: TGTGCCAGTAGTGCGACTAGCGGGAGCAGAGAGGAGCAGTTCTTC.

For the CDR3, the DNA is TGTGCCAGCAGCCAGTGGCGCCCTGAGCAGTTCTTC. Protein sequence: CASSQWRPEQFF. This sequence joins TRBV14 and TRBJ2-1; D remains unclear. With 3 bases removed from V and 9 bases from J, the gap between germline ends came to 9 bases. The CDR3 runs to 12 residues. Germline CDR1 reads SGHDN; CDR2 reads FVKESK.

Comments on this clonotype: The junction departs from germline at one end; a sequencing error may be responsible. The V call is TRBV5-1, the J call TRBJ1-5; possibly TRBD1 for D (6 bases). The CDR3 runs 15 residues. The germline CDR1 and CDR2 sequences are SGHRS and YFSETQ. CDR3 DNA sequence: TGTGCCAGCAGCTTGTCAGGGGATAGCAATCAGCCCCAGCATTTT. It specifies CASSLSGDSNQPQHF.